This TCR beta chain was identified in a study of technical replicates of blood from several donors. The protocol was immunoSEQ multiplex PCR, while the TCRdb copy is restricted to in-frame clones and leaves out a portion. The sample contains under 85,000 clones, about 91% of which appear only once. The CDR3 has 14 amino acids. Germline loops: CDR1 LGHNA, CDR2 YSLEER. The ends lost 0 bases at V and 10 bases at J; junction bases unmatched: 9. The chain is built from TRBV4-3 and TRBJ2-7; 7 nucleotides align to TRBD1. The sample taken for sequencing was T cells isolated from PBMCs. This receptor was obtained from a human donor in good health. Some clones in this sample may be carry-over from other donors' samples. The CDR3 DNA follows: TGCGCCAGCAGCCAAGATTTGCCGGGACAGCCACAGTACTTC. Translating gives CASSQDLPGQPQYF.